The next 18 T cell receptor beta chains were all read from a single sample in a study of blood T cell repertoires in COVID-19. Using immunoSEQ multiplex PCR, the repertoire was profiled, and TCRdb retains in-frame clones only, with some absent. The sample shows 45,000 or so clones, roughly three quarters of them seen only once. Sequences were obtained from peripheral blood. Receptors were obtained from a man between 65 and 85 years old with acute or convalescent COVID-19.

The J gene is TRBJ1-6, the V gene TRBV11-3; possible D gene TRBD1, 5 bases. Germline CDR1 reads SGHNT; CDR2 reads YENEEA. The CDR3 spans 13 residues. Between the trimmed V and J ends, which lost 8 bases and 8 bases, there was a span of 13 bases. The DNA of the CDR3 is TGTGCCAGCCCTTTTACGGGGGATTCACCCCTCCACTTT. This gives the protein CASPFTGDSPLHF. The full variable domain, its missing parts supplied by reference TRBV11-3 and TRBJ1-6, is EAGVVQSPRYKIIEKKQPVAFWCNPISGHNTLYWYLQNLGQGPELLIRYENEEAVDDSQLPKDRFSAERLKGVDSTLKIQPAELGDSAVYLCASPFTGDSPLHFGNGTRLTVT.

A remark on this clone: One junction end disagrees with the germline gene, perhaps due to a read error. J is TRBJ1-6 and V is TRBV19; TRBD1 matches at 8 bases. The CDR3 sequence is 16 residues long. Germline V gene sequence: CDR1 LNHDA, CDR2 SQIVND (reference sequence). CDR3 amino acids: CASSVDRGAQNSPLHF. CDR3 nucleotides: TGTGCCAGTAGTGTAGACAGGGGCGCTCAAAATTCACCCCTCCACTTT.

This CDR3 reads CASSFGGGQPQHF. CDR3 coding DNA: TGTGCCAGCAGCTTTGGGGGGGGTCAGCCCCAGCATTTT. The chain uses TRBV7-9 and TRBJ1-5; tentatively, D is TRBD1 (5 bases). CDR3 size: 13 residues. Trimming left V 3 bases short and J 6 bases short, with 9 bases between. The germline V gene encodes CDR1 SEHNR and CDR2 FQNEAQ (reference sequence).

About this clone itself: In the same sample, other DNA sequences code for this CDR3. The rearrangement links TRBV5-1 to TRBJ2-2; a possible D gene is TRBD1 (6 bases). CDR1 SGHRS and CDR2 YFSETQ come from the germline V gene. Trimming took off 0 bases at V and 4 bases at J, with 13 bases between the two ends. This CDR3 spans 16 amino acids. The CDR3 bases are TGCGCCAGCAGCTTGGCCGGACAGCGAGGCACCGGGGAGCTGTTTTTT. Its translation is CASSLAGQRGTGELFF. Looking up the rest from reference TRBV5-1 and TRBJ2-2 gives the full variable domain: KAGVTQTPRYLIKTRGQQVTLSCSPISGHRSVSWYQQTPGQGLQFLFEYFSETQRNKGNFPGRFSGRQFSNSRSEMNVSTLELGDSALYLCASSLAGQRGTGELFFGEGSRLTVL.

V and J are TRBV5-1 and TRBJ1-4, with TRBD1 matching 10 bases. In germline, CDR1 is SGHRS, CDR2 YFSETQ. The trim removed 3 bases at V and 8 bases at J, leaving 10 bases unmatched. There are 16 residues in the CDR3. Here the CDR3 DNA reads TGCGCCAGCAGCTGGAGTCGGACAGGGGGGGACGAAAAACTGTTTTTT. Translated: CASSWSRTGGDEKLFF.

The chain recombines TRBV5-1 with TRBJ1-6; D uncertain. From germline, CDR1 is SGHRS and CDR2 YFSETQ. V was trimmed by 2 bases and J by 7 bases, leaving 10 bases between them. CDR3 length: 14 residues. CDR3 loop: CASSLPNPNSPLHF. The CDR3 region has the DNA TGCGCCAGCAGCTTACCTAATCCCAATTCACCCCTCCACTTT.

V usage is TRBV7-9 and J usage is TRBJ2-6; D uncertain. Germline V gene data show CDR1 as SEHNR and CDR2 as FQNEAQ (reference sequence). This CDR3 spans 15 amino acids. V lost 2 bases, J lost 1 base, and 6 bases lay in between. Here the CDR3 reads CASSLTLSGANVLTF. The CDR3 coding sequence is TGTGCCAGCAGCTTAACCCTATCTGGGGCCAACGTCCTGACTTTC.

The chain recombines TRBV6-1 with TRBJ2-1; the D is unclear. This CDR3 contains 16 residues. Trimming shortened V by 0 bases and J by 8 bases, and 17 bases separated the two germline ends. Germline values: CDR1 MNHNS, CDR2 SASEGT. The DNA for the CDR3 is TGTGCCAGCAGTGAAGCGTACAGCCAGCCAGGCGATGAGCAGTTCTTC. Residues: CASSEAYSQPGDEQFF.

The V call is TRBV15, the J call TRBJ1-1; the D is unclear. Germline V gene data show CDR1 as LNHNV and CDR2 as YYDKDF (reference sequence). Between the trimmed V and J ends, which lost 1 base and 1 base, there was a span of 4 bases. The CDR3 runs 13 residues. This CDR3 is CATSRVQNTEAFF. DNA of the CDR3: TGTGCCACCAGCAGAGTCCAGAACACTGAAGCTTTCTTT.

The chain couples TRBV19 to TRBJ1-2; 9 bases align to TRBD1. CDR3 size: 15 residues. V shed 8 bases and J 2 bases; nucleotides not matched to a gene: 9. Per germline, CDR1 LNHDA and CDR2 SQIVND (reference sequence). The DNA for the CDR3 is TGTGCCAGTCAACCGGGACAGGGAACCAACTATGGCTACACCTTC. Translated: CASQPGQGTNYGYTF. Based on the CDR3 plus reference TRBV19 and TRBJ1-2, the full variable domain is DGGITQSPKYLFRKEGQNVTLSCEQNLNHDAMYWYRQDPGQGLRLIYYSQIVNDFQKGDIAEGYSVSREKKESFPLTVTSAQKNPTAFYLCASQPGQGTNYGYTFGSGTRLTVV.

The rearrangement links TRBV6-5 to TRBJ2-1, with TRBD1 matching 9 bases. Germline CDR1 MNHEY, CDR2 SVGAGI. The CDR3 sequence is 15 residues long. Losses at the gene ends were 5 bases for V and 6 bases for J; bases not matched to a gene: 8. In nucleotides, the CDR3 is TGTGCCAGCAGTCCCCGGGGACAGGGCGGCAATGAGCAGTTCTTC. Its translation is CASSPRGQGGNEQFF.

This clone was seen just once. The CDR3 nucleotides are TGTGCCAGCAGTTTTCCCCAGGGTTCCTACGAGCAGTACTTC. This gives the protein CASSFPQGSYEQYF. The J gene is TRBJ2-7, the V gene TRBV28; D is possibly TRBD1 (5 bases). Germline CDR1 and CDR2: MDHEN and SYDVKM. V was shortened by 3 bases and J by 1 base, with 10 bases between the two germline ends. The CDR3 totals 14 residues.

The chain employs TRBV4-2 and TRBJ1-6, with D possibly TRBD1 on 6 matching bases. Trimming took off 1 base at V and 7 bases at J, with 17 bases between the two ends. Germline V CDR1 and CDR2: LGHNA, YNFKEQ. The CDR3 loop spans 17 amino acids. The CDR3 is CASSQVIGGKQNSPLHF. The CDR3 DNA follows: TGTGCCAGCAGCCAAGTTATAGGGGGAAAACAGAATTCACCCCTCCACTTT.

The genes are TRBV12-5 and TRBJ1-4; TRBD1 might be the D (5 bases). The CDR3 has 15 residues. CDR1 LGHNT and CDR2 FRNRAP come from the germline V gene. The V end was cut by 5 bases, the J end by 6 bases, with 16 bases between. CDR3 in DNA: TGTGCTAGTGGTCGTGGGGCGATTGGGTATGAAAAACTGTTTTTT. This translates into CASGRGAIGYEKLFF.

The CDR3 spells CASSLSRAEQYF. Here the CDR3 DNA reads TGTGCCAGCAGCTTAAGCAGGGCCGAGCAGTACTTC. V gene TRBV7-2 combines with J gene TRBJ2-7; tentative D call: TRBD1 (5 bases). Germline loops: CDR1 SGHTA, CDR2 FQGNSA. Trimming took off 2 bases at V and 6 bases at J, with 8 bases between the two ends. This CDR3 spans 12 amino acids.

A few counts support this clone. The rearrangement links TRBV7-9 to TRBJ1-6; 10 bases match TRBD1. The CDR3 runs 16 residues. Germline assignment: CDR1 SEHNR and CDR2 FQNEAQ (reference sequence). The J segment lost 9 bases and the V segment lost 4 bases, leaving 9 bases of the junction unmatched. The CDR3: CASSSLRDRGTSPLHF. CDR3 nucleotide sequence: TGTGCCAGCAGCTCCCTTAGGGACAGGGGTACTTCACCCCTCCACTTT.

This clone was counted once. The chain joins TRBV13 to TRBJ2-3, with 8 bases fitting TRBD2. Germline CDR1 is PRHDT and CDR2 is FYEKMQ (reference sequence). The CDR3 contains 16 residues. Trimming removed 5 bases from V and 0 bases from J; junction bases left unmatched: 7. The CDR3 nucleotides are TGTGCCAGCAGCCCCCCCCGCGGGGGGAGCACAGATACGCAGTATTTT. Translated: CASSPPRGGSTDTQYF.

This rearrangement joins TRBV24-1 to TRBJ1-5; possibly TRBD1 for D (6 bases). Trimming removed 7 bases at V and 1 base at J, with 25 bases between. There are 19 residues in the CDR3. Germline CDR1 reads KGHDR; CDR2 reads SFDVKD. The CDR3 is CATRGAATWRLLSNQPQHF. CDR3 DNA sequence: TGTGCCACCAGGGGGGCCGCGACATGGCGGTTGTTGAGCAATCAGCCCCAGCATTTT.